Listed here is a single T cell receptor (beta chain). Germline-derived CDR1 and CDR2 are SEHNR and FQNEAQ (reference sequence). Trimming took 2 bases from V and 5 from J, leaving 6 bases between them. This CDR3 has 12 amino acids. The data were taken from a study of cytomegalovirus exposure and HLA in healthy donors. Use of 60 Vbeta and 13 Jbeta primers characterized the PCR. Sequencing was performed with immunoSEQ multiplex PCR; in TCRdb, only in-frame clones are kept and a portion is missing. The sample contains about 200,000 clones, 79% of which appear only once. The J gene is TRBJ1-1, the V gene TRBV7-9; D perhaps matches TRBD1 (5 bases). The sample comprised PBMCs. The sequence was collected from a man aged 45-60 years in good health and CMV-seronegative. CDR3 DNA sequence: TGTGCCAGCAGCTTAAGACAGACTGAAGCTTTCTTT. It specifies CASSLRQTEAFF.